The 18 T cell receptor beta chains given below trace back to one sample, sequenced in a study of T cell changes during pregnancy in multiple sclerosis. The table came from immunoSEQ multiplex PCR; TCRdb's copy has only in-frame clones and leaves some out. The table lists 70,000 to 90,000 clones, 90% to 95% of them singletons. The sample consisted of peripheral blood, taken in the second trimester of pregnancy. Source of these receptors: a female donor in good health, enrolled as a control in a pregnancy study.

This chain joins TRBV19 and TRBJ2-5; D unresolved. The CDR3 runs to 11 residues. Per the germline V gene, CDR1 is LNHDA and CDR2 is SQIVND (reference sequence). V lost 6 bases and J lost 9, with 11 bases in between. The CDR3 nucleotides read TGTGCCAGTAGGGGCGCATCAGCCCAGTACTTC. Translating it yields CASRGASAQYF.

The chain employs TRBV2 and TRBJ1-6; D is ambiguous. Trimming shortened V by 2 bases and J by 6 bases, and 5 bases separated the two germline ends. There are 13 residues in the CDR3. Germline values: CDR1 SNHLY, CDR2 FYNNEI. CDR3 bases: TGTGCCAGCAGTGAACCCCGTAATTCACCCCTCCACTTT. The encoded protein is CASSEPRNSPLHF.

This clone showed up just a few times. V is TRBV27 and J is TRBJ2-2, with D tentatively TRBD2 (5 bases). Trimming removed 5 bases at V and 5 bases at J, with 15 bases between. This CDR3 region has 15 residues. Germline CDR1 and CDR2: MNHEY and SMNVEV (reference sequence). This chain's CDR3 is CASSHPGLLTGELFF. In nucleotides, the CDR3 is TGTGCCAGCAGTCACCCCGGACTGCTAACCGGGGAGCTGTTTTTT.

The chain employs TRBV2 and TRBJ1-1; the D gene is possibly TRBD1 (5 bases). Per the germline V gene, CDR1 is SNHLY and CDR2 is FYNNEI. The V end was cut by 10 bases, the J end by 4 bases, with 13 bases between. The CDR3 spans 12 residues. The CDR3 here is CATTTGGTEAFF. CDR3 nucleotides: TGTGCCACGACCACAGGCGGCACTGAAGCTTTCTTT.

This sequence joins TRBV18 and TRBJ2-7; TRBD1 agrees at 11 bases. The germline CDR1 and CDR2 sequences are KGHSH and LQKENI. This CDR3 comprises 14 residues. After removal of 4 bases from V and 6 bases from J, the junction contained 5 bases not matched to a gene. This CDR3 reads CASSLGQGASEQYF. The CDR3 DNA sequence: TGTGCCAGCTCACTTGGACAGGGGGCGAGCGAGCAGTACTTC.

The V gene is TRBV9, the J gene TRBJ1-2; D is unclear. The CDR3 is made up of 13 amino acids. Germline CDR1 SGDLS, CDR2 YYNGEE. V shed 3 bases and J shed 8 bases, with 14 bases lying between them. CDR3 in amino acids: CASSGRLTRGYTF. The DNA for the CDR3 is TGTGCCAGCAGCGGCAGGTTAACTAGAGGCTACACCTTC.

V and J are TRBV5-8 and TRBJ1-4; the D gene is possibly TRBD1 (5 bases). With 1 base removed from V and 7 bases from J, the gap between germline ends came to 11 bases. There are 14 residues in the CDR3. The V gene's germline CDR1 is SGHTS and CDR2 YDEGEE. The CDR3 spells CASSLFTGGEKLFF. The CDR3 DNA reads TGTGCCAGCAGCTTGTTTACCGGGGGTGAAAAACTGTTTTTT.

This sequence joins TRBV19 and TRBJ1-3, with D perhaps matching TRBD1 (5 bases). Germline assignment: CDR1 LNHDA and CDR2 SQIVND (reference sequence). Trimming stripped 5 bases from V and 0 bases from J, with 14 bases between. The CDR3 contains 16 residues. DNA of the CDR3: TGTGCCAGTAGTCCGGCGGGACTTAACTCTGGAAACACCATATATTTT. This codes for CASSPAGLNSGNTIYF.

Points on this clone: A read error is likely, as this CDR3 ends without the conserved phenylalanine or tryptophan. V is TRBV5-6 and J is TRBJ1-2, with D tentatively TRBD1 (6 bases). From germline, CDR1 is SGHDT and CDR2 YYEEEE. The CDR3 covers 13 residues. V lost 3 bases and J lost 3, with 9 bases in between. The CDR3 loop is CASSSGVDYGYTL. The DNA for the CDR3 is TGTGCCAGCAGCTCAGGGGTAGACTATGGCTACACCCTC.

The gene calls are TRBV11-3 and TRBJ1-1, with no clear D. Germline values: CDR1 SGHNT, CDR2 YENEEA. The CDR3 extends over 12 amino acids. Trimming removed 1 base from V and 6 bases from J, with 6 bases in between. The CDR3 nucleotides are TGTGCCAGCAGCTTAGTGGGAGCTGAAGCTTTCTTT. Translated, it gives CASSLVGAEAFF. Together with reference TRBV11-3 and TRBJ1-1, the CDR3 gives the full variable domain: EAGVVQSPRYKIIEKKQPVAFWCNPISGHNTLYWYLQNLGQGPELLIRYENEEAVDDSQLPKDRFSAERLKGVDSTLKIQPAELGDSAVYLCASSLVGAEAFFGQGTRLTVV.

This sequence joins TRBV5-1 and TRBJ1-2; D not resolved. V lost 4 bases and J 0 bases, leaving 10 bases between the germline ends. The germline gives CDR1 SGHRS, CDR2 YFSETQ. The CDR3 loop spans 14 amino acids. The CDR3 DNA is TGCGCCAGCAGCCAAGACGGAGCTAACTATGGCTACACCTTC. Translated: CASSQDGANYGYTF.

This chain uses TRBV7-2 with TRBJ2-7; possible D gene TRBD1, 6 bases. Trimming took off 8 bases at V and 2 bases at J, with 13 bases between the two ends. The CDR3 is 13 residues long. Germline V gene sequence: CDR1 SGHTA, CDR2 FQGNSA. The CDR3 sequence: CASALKGAYEQYF. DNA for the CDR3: TGTGCCAGCGCTTTGAAGGGGGCCTACGAGCAGTACTTC.

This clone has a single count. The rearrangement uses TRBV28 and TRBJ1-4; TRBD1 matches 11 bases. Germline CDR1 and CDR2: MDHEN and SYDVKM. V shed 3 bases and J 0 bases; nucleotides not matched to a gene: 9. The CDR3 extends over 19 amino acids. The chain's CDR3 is CASSFPDRGRSPTNEKLFF. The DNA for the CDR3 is TGTGCCAGCAGTTTTCCGGACAGGGGGCGATCACCAACTAATGAAAAACTGTTTTTT.

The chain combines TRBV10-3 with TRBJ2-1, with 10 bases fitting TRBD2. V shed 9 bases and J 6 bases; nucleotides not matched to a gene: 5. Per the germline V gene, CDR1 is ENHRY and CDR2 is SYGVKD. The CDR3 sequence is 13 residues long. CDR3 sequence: CAIASGGVNEQFF. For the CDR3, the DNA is TGTGCCATTGCTAGCGGGGGTGTCAATGAGCAGTTCTTC.

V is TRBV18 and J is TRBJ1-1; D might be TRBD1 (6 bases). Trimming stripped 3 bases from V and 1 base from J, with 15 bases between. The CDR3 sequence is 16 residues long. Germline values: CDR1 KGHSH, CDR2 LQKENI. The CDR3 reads CASSPLEQGANTEAFF. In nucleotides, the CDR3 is TGTGCCAGCTCACCTCTAGAACAGGGCGCGAACACTGAAGCTTTCTTT.

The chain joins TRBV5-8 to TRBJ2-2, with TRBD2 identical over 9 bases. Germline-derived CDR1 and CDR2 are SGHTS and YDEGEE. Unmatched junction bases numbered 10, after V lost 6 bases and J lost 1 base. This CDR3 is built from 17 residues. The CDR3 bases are TGTGCCAGCATCAAACGGAGACTAGCGGTGAACACCGGGGAGCTGTTTTTT. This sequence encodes CASIKRRLAVNTGELFF. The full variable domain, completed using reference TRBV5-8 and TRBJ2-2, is EAGVTQSPTHLIKTRGQQATLRCSPISGHTSVYWYQQALGLGLQFLLWYDEGEERNRGNFPPRFSGRQFPNYSSELNVNALELEDSALYLCASIKRRLAVNTGELFFGEGSRLTVL.

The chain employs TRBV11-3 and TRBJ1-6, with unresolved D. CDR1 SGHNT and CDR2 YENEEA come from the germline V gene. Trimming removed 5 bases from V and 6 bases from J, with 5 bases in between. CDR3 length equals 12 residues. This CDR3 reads CASSGLNSPLHF. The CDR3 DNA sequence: TGTGCCAGCAGCGGGCTTAATTCACCCCTCCACTTT.

CDR3 protein: CASSIDLETGWQPQHF. CDR3 sequence (DNA): TGTGCCAGTAGTATAGACCTAGAGACAGGGTGGCAGCCCCAGCATTTT. The chain couples TRBV19 to TRBJ1-5; 7 bases are shared with TRBD1. Unmatched junction bases numbered 9, after V lost 0 bases and J lost 7 bases. The germline V gene has CDR1 LNHDA and CDR2 SQIVND (reference sequence). This CDR3 region has 16 residues.